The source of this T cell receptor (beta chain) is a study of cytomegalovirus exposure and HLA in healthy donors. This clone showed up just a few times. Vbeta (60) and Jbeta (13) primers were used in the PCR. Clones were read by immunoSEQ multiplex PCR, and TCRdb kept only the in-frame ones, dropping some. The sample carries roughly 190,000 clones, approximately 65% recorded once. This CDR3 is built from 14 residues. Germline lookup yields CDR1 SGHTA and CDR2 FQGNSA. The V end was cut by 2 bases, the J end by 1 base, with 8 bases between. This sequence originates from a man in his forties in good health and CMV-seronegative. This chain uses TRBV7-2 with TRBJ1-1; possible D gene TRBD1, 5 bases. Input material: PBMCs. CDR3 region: CASSLSGSNTEAFF. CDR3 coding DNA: TGTGCCAGCAGCTTATCAGGGTCGAACACTGAAGCTTTCTTT.